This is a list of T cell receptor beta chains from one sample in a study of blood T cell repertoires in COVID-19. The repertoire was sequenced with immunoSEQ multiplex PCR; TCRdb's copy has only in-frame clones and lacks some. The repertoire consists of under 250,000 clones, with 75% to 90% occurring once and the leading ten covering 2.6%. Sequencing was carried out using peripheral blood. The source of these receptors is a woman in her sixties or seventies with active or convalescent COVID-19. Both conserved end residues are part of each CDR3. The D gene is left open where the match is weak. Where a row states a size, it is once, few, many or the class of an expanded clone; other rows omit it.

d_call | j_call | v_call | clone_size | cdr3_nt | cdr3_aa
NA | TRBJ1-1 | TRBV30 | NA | TGTGCCTGGACCCGGACAGCGAACACTGAAGCTTTCTTT | CAWTRTANTEAFF
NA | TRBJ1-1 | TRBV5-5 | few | TGTGCCAGCAGCTTGGGGAGGTCCAAGGTTGAAGCTTTCTTT | CASSLGRSKVEAFF
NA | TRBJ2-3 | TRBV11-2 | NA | TGTGCCAGCAGCTTAGACCAGAGCACAGATACGCAGTATTTT | CASSLDQSTDTQYF
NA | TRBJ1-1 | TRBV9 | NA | TGTGCCAGCAGCGTAGGAGGGGGTGAAGCTTTCTTT | CASSVGGGEAFF
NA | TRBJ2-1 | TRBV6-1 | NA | TGTGCCAGCAGTGAATTCCAGGCGGGACCCCCCTCCTACAATGAGCAGTTCTTC | CASSEFQAGPPSYNEQFF
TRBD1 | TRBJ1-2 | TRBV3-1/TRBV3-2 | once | TGTGCCAGCAGCCTACCAGACAGGGGGGGTGGCTACACCTTC | CASSLPDRGGGYTF
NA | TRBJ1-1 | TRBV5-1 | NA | TGCGCCAGCAGCTTGGCTCAGAGGATGGGGCTCGGGCTTGAAGCTTTCTTT | CASSLAQRMGLGLEAFF
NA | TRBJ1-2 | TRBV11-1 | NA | TGTGCCAGCAGCTTATTCACAGGACCCTATGGCTACACCTTC | CASSLFTGPYGYTF
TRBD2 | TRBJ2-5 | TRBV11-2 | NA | TGTGCCAGCAGTCCCGGACTAGTCGGAGAGACCCAGTACTTC | CASSPGLVGETQYF
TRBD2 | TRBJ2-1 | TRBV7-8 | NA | TGTGCCAGCAGCTTAGGACTAGCGGGAGGCGGATCCTACAATGAGCAGTTCTTC | CASSLGLAGGGSYNEQFF
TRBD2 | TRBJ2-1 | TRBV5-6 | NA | TGTGCCAGCAGCTTCCTCGGACTAGCGGGACCAGGGGCCTACAATGAGCAGTTCTTC | CASSFLGLAGPGAYNEQFF
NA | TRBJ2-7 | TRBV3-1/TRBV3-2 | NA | TGTGCCAGCAGCCAAGTTGGCCTTGGGGCCGAGCAGTACTTC | CASSQVGLGAEQYF
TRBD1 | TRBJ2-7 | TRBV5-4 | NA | TGTGCCATCCAGACAGGGTTCAACGAGCAGTACTTC | CAIQTGFNEQYF
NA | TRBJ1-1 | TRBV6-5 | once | TGTGCCAGCAGCCGACACCGCACTGAAGCTTTCTTT | CASSRHRTEAFF